The following is a T cell receptor beta chain sequence with its context. Germline V CDR1 and CDR2: MDHEN, SYDVKM. Germline trimming cut 2 bases from V and 5 bases from J; bases unmatched to any gene: 11. The CDR3 length is 19 residues. Survey-level immunoSEQ v3.0 assays were run. Here immunoSEQ multiplex PCR was the method, and the copy in TCRdb shows in-frame clones only, minus some. The table lists about 14,000 clones, 70% to 85% of them singletons. This record comes from a study of long-term antiretroviral therapy in people with HIV. This clonotype originated in a man aged 30 to 45 with HIV. This chain joins TRBV28 and TRBJ2-3; TRBD2 aligns across 15 bases. Sample: unsorted PBMCs, taken 0.4 years after starting antiretroviral therapy. The CDR3 loop is CASSLGPGLAGGKVDTQYF. CDR3 nucleotides: TGTGCCAGCAGTTTAGGGCCGGGACTAGCGGGAGGAAAAGTAGATACGCAGTATTTT.